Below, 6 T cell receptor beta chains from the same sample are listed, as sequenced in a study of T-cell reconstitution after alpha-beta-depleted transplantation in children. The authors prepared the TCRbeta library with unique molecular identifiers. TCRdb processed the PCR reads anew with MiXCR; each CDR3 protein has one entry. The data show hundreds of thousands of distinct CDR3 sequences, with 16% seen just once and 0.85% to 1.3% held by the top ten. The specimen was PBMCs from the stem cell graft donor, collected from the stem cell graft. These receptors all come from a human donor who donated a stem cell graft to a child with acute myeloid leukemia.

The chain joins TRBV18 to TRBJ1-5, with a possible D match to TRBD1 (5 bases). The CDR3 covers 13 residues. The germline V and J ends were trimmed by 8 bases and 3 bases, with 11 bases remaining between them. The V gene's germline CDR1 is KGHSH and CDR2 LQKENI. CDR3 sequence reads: CASAGRDNQPQHF. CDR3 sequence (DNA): TGTGCCAGCGCCGGCAGGGACAATCAGCCCCAGCATTTT. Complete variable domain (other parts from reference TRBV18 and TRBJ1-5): NAGVMQNPRHLVRRRGQEARLRCSPMKGHSHVYWYRQLPEEGLKFMVYLQKENIIDESGMPKERFSAEFPKEGPSILRIQQVVRGDSAAYFCASAGRDNQPQHFGDGTRLSIL.

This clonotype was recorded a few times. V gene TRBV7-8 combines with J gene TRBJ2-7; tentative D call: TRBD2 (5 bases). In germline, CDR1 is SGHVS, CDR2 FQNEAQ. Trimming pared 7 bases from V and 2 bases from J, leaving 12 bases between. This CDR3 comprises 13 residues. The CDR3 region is CASTSPGTYEQYF. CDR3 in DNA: TGTGCCAGCACCTCGCCGGGAACCTACGAGCAGTACTTC. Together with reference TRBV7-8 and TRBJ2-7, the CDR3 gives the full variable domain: GAGVSQSPRYKVAKRGQDVALRCDPISGHVSLFWYQQALGQGPEFLTYFQNEAQLDKSGLPSDRFFAERPEGSVSTLKIQRTQQEDSAVYLCASTSPGTYEQYFGPGTRLTVT.

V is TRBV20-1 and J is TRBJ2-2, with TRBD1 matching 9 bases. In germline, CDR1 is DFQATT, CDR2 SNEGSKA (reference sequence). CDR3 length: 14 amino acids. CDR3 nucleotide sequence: TGCTCTTCTCCGGGACAGGGGAACACCGGGGAGCTGTTTTTT. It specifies CSSPGQGNTGELFF.

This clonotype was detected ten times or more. The CDR3 DNA reads as TGCAGTGCTTCTCCTAGCGACCGATACAATGAGCAGTTCTTC. The encoded protein is CSASPSDRYNEQFF. This sequence joins TRBV20-1 and TRBJ2-1, with D possibly being TRBD2 (6 bases). The CDR3 runs 14 residues. V lost 5 bases to trimming and J lost 4 bases, with 15 bases between them. Germline V gives CDR1 DFQATT, CDR2 SNEGSKA (reference sequence).

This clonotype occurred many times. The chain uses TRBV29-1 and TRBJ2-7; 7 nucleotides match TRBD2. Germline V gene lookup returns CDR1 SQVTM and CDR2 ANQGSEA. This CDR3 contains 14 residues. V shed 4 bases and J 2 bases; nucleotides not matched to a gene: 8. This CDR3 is CSVAEGGYPYEQYF. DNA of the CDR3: TGCAGCGTTGCCGAGGGAGGGTATCCCTACGAGCAGTACTTC.

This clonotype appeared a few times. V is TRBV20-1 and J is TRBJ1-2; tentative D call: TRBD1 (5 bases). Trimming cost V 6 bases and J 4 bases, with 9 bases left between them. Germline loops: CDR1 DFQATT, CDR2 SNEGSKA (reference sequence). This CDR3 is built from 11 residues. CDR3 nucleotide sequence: TGCAGTGCACCCGGGACCTATGGCTACACCTTC. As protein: CSAPGTYGYTF.